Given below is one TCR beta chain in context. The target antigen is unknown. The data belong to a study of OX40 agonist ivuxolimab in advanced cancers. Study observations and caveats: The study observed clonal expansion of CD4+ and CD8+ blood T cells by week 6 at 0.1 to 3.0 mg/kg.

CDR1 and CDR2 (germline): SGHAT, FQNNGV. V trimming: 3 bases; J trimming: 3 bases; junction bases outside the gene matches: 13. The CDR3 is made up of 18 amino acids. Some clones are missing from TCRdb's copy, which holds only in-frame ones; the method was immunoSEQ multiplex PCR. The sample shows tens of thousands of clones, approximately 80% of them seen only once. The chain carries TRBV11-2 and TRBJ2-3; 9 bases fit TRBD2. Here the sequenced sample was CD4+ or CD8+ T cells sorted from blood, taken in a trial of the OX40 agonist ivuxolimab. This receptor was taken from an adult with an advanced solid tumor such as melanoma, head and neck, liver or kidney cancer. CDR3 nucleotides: TGTGCCAGCAGCTTTGGGACTAGCCTCTCCCTTATAACAGATACGCAGTATTTT. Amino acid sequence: CASSFGTSLSLITDTQYF.